The clone carrying this TCR beta chain was seen many times. What it recognizes is unknown. The entry originates in a study of CD8 T cells in ankylosing spondylitis. Study outcomes and limitations: Seemingly characteristic of ankylosing spondylitis blood was a TCR beta motif consisting of several highly homologous variants.

One entry per CDR3 protein results from TCRdb running MiXCR on the 5' RACE reads. The sample includes 300,000 to 350,000 distinct CDR3 sequences, around 10% of them seen just once. With 4 bases clipped from V and 0 bases from J, the junction kept 10 bases outside the gene matches. The CDR3 totals 18 residues. CDR1 and CDR2 (germline): SGHDT, YYEEEE. The receptor comes from a female donor with ankylosing spondylitis or in good health (not recorded which). The sample was blood, either unsorted or a sorted T cell fraction (not recorded which). The gene calls are TRBV5-6 and TRBJ2-1; 10 bases match TRBD2. The CDR3 sequence is CASSPGTSVQSSYNEQFF. For the CDR3, the DNA is TGTGCCAGCAGCCCCGGGACTAGCGTTCAGAGCTCCTACAATGAGCAGTTCTTC.